This T cell receptor (beta chain) was retrieved from a study of T cell repertoires in cytomegalovirus infection. Overall study findings and caveats: HLA-C-restricted CMV-specific TCR beta clonotypes were dominant in the ex vivo response.

In regard to this clonotype: Its antigen is undetermined.

CDR1 and CDR2 from the germline V gene are LGHNA and YNFKEQ. Trimming removed 1 base at V and 3 bases at J, with 13 bases between. CDR3 size: 16 residues. Each CDR3 protein gets one entry after TCRdb re-called the reads with MiXCR. This sample has 90,000 to 120,000 distinct CDR3 sequences, with roughly two fifths found just once. This chain uses TRBV4-2 with TRBJ2-1; tentative D call: TRBD2 (6 bases). This sequence originates from a human donor in good health (CMV status not recorded). Some clones in this sample may be carry-over from other donors' samples. The source material was CD8+ T cells from cultured PBMCs, sampled from culture after CMV antigen stimulation. The DNA for the CDR3 is TGTGCCAGCAGCCAAGCTTTGCTAGCGCACTACAATGAGCAGTTCTTC. Protein product: CASSQALLAHYNEQFF.